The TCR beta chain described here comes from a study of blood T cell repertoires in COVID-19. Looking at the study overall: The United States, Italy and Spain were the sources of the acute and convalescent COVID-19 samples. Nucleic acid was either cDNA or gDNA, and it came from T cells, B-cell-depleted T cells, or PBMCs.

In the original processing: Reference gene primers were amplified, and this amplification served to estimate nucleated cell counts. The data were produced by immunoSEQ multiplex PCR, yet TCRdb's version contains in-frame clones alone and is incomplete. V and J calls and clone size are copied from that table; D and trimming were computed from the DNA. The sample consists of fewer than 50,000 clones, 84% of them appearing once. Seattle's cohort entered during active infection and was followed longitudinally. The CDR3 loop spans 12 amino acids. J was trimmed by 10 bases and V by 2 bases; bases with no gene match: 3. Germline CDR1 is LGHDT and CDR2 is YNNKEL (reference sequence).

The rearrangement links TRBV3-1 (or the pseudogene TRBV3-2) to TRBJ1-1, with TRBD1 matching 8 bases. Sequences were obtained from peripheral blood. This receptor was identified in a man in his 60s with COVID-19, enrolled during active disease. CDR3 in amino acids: CASSQSGGSAFF. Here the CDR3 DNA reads TGTGCCAGCAGCCAATCAGGGGGCTCAGCTTTCTTT.